The 27 T cell receptor beta chains listed next were all sequenced from one sample in a study of blood T cells in healthy people across ages. Then a second PCR, running roughly 6 to 12 cycles, was carried out with a sample-barcoded 5' primer and a J-beta primer mix. TCRdb re-derived calls from the 5' RACE reads in MiXCR, one entry per CDR3 protein. The sample records 450,000 to 700,000 distinct CDR3 sequences, roughly a quarter being singletons. Sequenced input: blood. Every receptor here comes from an older woman in good health.

There are a few counts of this clonotype. The chain has TRBV4-3 and TRBJ1-2, with D hard to call. Germline values: CDR1 LGHNA, CDR2 YSLEER. Trimming left V 4 bases short and J 4 bases short, with 10 bases between. CDR3 size: 13 residues. CDR3 in DNA: TGCGCCAGCAGCCCGCGGGCCGCCTATGGCTACACCTTC. The encoded protein is CASSPRAAYGYTF.

This clonotype was detected ten times or more. V gene TRBV6-2 or TRBV6-3 combines with J gene TRBJ2-1, with 10 positions matching TRBD2. CDR1 MNHEY and CDR2 SVGEGT come from the germline V gene. The CDR3 has 19 residues. V shed 0 bases and J 4 bases; nucleotides not matched to a gene: 12. In DNA, the CDR3 is TGTGCCAGCAGTTACTCCGGGGGGCTAGCGGGGGATATGTACAATGAGCAGTTCTTC. Translating gives CASSYSGGLAGDMYNEQFF.

This rearrangement joins TRBV5-5 to TRBJ1-5; D possibly corresponds to TRBD1 (6 bases). The CDR3 covers 16 residues. Germline CDR1 reads SGHKS; CDR2 reads YYEKEE (reference sequence). V shed 0 bases and J shed 1 base, with 11 bases lying between them. The CDR3 sequence is CASSLVGAQSNQPQHF. The CDR3 coding sequence is TGTGCCAGCAGCTTGGTGGGGGCGCAGAGCAATCAGCCCCAGCATTTT.

The V gene is TRBV2, the J gene TRBJ2-7, with 9 bases aligning to TRBD1. Trimming cost V 6 bases and J 1 base; bases outside gene matches: 10. Looked up from germline, CDR1 is SNHLY and CDR2 is FYNNEI. The CDR3 is made up of 16 amino acids. The CDR3 coding sequence is TGTGCCAGCAGGAAAACAGGGGGCAATAGGTCCTACGAGCAGTACTTC. The encoded protein is CASRKTGGNRSYEQYF.

V and J are TRBV7-9 and TRBJ2-1; D is unresolved. With 1 base removed from V and 5 bases from J, the gap between germline ends came to 9 bases. In germline, CDR1 is SEHNR, CDR2 FQNEAQ (reference sequence). The CDR3 length is 14 residues. CDR3 DNA sequence: TGTGCCAGCAGCTTAGTTTGGTTGAACAATGAGCAGTTCTTC. It is translated as CASSLVWLNNEQFF.

This clonotype came up many times. This sequence joins TRBV3-1 and TRBJ2-5, with a tentative D call TRBD2 (6 bases). V shed 3 bases and J shed 1 base, with 6 bases lying between them. Germline assignment: CDR1 LGHDT and CDR2 YNNKEL (reference sequence). The CDR3 is 13 residues long. The CDR3 DNA reads TGTGCCAGCAGCCAGCGGGGCCAAGAGACCCAGTACTTC. Amino acids: CASSQRGQETQYF.

With regard to this clonotype: The CDR3 ends on some other residue instead of the conserved phenylalanine or tryptophan, so this is likely a read error. V and J are TRBV10-3 and TRBJ1-6, with D hard to call. Germline CDR1 ENHRY, CDR2 SYGVKD. The length of the CDR3 is 13 residues. The V gene lost 2 bases and the J gene lost 9 bases, with 8 bases spanning the gap. The CDR3 DNA is TGTGCCATCAGTGAGCCCCCCAGTTCACCCCTCCACCTT. Translated: CAISEPPSSPLHL.

This clonotype has a handful of counts. The rearrangement joins TRBV29-1 to TRBJ1-1; D is unclear. Per the germline V gene, CDR1 is SQVTM and CDR2 is ANQGSEA. The ends were cut back, 4 bases at V and 1 base at J, with 10 bases in the middle. The CDR3 is made up of 13 amino acids. The DNA of the CDR3 is TGCAGCGTTGGTGTCTATGGGAACACTGAAGCTTTCTTT. Amino acid sequence: CSVGVYGNTEAFF.

V usage is TRBV2 and J usage is TRBJ2-7; D is ambiguous. V was trimmed by 3 bases and J by 1 base, leaving 4 bases between them. Germline V lookup: CDR1 SNHLY, CDR2 FYNNEI. This CDR3 comprises 12 residues. CDR3 nucleotides: TGTGCCAGCAGTGACACTTCCTACGAGCAGTACTTC. Encoded protein: CASSDTSYEQYF.

This clonotype was seen more than once but under ten times. One end of the junction varies from germline; a read error may be responsible. This chain joins TRBV7-9 and TRBJ1-1; weak D call: TRBD1 (5 bases). The germline CDR1 and CDR2 sequences are SEHNR and FQNEAQ (reference sequence). This CDR3 comprises 14 residues. The CDR3 DNA sequence: TGTGCCAGCGGCTTACAGGACATGAACACTGAAGCTTTCTTT. This codes for CASGLQDMNTEAFF. The full variable domain, rest sourced from reference TRBV7-9 and TRBJ1-1, is DTGVSQNPRHKITKRGQNVTFRCDPISEHNRLYWYRQTLGQGPEFLTYFQNEAQLEKSRLLSDRFSAERPKGSFSTLEIQRTEQGDSAMYLCASGLQDMNTEAFFGQGTRLTVV.

This clonotype was detected ten times or more. V and J are TRBV7-6 and TRBJ2-5, with 7 bases identical to TRBD1. Germline V gives CDR1 SGHVS, CDR2 FNYEAQ. Trimming at V came to 0 bases and at J to 5 bases, leaving 9 bases not matched to a gene. The CDR3 has 16 residues. As DNA, the CDR3 is TGTGCCAGCAGCTTAGCGGGACAGTCTATTGGGGAGACCCAGTACTTC. It is translated as CASSLAGQSIGETQYF.

This clonotype was detected only a few times. The chain couples TRBV5-5 to TRBJ2-5, with TRBD1 as a possible D gene (5 bases). V lost 4 bases and J 5 bases, leaving 21 bases between the germline ends. The CDR3 contains 16 residues. Germline V CDR1 and CDR2: SGHKS, YYEKEE (reference sequence). CDR3 sequence: CASSLFRGREGETQYF. The CDR3 region has the DNA TGTGCCAGCAGCCTCTTTAGGGGCAGGGAAGGCGAGACCCAGTACTTC.

The rearrangement uses TRBV5-1 and TRBJ1-1; D is ambiguous. CDR3 length: 13 residues. CDR1 and CDR2 from the germline V gene are SGHRS and YFSETQ. Trimming pared 1 base from V and 0 bases from J, leaving 4 bases between. The CDR3 DNA is TGCGCCAGCAGCTTGAAGATGAACACTGAAGCTTTCTTT. This codes for CASSLKMNTEAFF.

The V gene is TRBV5-5, the J gene TRBJ2-1; TRBD2 aligns across 16 bases. The V and J ends lost 5 bases and 8 bases, in that order; junction bases with no gene match: 7. The CDR3 covers 16 residues. CDR1 and CDR2 from the germline V gene are SGHKS and YYEKEE (reference sequence). The CDR3 is CASRGLAGGPWDEQFF. In nucleotides, the CDR3 is TGTGCCAGCAGGGGACTAGCGGGGGGGCCTTGGGATGAGCAGTTCTTC.

The chain links TRBV5-5 to TRBJ2-1, with 11 bases fitting TRBD2. This CDR3 has 16 amino acids. Trimming cost V 3 bases and J 4 bases; bases outside gene matches: 6. Germline-derived CDR1 and CDR2 are SGHKS and YYEKEE (reference sequence). CDR3: CASSWRLAGRYNEQFF. The CDR3 DNA follows: TGTGCCAGCAGCTGGAGACTAGCGGGGAGGTACAATGAGCAGTTCTTC. The full variable domain, rest sourced from reference TRBV5-5 and TRBJ2-1, is DAGVTQSPTHLIKTRGQQVTLRCSPISGHKSVSWYQQVLGQGPQFIFQYYEKEERGRGNFPDRFSARQFPNYSSELNVNALLLGDSALYLCASSWRLAGRYNEQFFGPGTRLTVL.

The rearrangement uses TRBV5-4 and TRBJ2-7; D perhaps matches TRBD2 (5 bases). V was pared by 2 bases and J by 1 base, with 7 bases between. The CDR3 contains 13 residues. Germline assignment: CDR1 SGHNT and CDR2 YYREEE (reference sequence). The CDR3 reads CASSFRDSYEQYF. In DNA, the CDR3 is TGTGCCAGCAGCTTCCGGGATTCCTACGAGCAGTACTTC.

This clonotype was counted a few times. The rearrangement links TRBV6-2 or TRBV6-3 to TRBJ1-1, with D perhaps TRBD1 (5 bases). The CDR3 extends over 11 amino acids. The ends were cut back, 4 bases at V and 8 bases at J, with 8 bases in the middle. Germline assignment: CDR1 MNHEY and CDR2 SVGEGT. In nucleotides, the CDR3 is TGTGCCAGCAGTTCGACAGACGAAGCTTTCTTT. This gives the protein CASSSTDEAFF.

In its sample, this clonotype was seen many times. The chain is built from TRBV20-1 and TRBJ2-1; weak D call: TRBD2 (6 bases). V lost 3 bases, J lost 0 bases, and 6 bases lay in between. The CDR3 spans 13 residues. Germline V gene lookup returns CDR1 DFQATT and CDR2 SNEGSKA (reference sequence). The CDR3 nucleotides are TGCAGTGCTAGCGGGAGCTCCTACAATGAGCAGTTCTTC. It codes for CSASGSSYNEQFF.

V usage is TRBV20-1 and J usage is TRBJ2-1; 9 nucleotides align to TRBD2. The trim removed 6 bases at V and 0 bases at J, leaving 9 bases unmatched. In germline, CDR1 is DFQATT, CDR2 SNEGSKA (reference sequence). CDR3 size: 16 residues. CDR3 protein: CSAAGGRASSYNEQFF. The CDR3 DNA sequence: TGCAGTGCAGCGGGGGGCCGGGCAAGCTCCTACAATGAGCAGTTCTTC.

This clonotype was counted only a few times. This chain connects TRBV5-1 to TRBJ2-5, with 9 bases that match TRBD1. The CDR3 loop spans 14 amino acids. CDR1 and CDR2 (germline): SGHRS, YFSETQ. With 3 bases clipped from V and 5 bases from J, the junction kept 5 bases outside the gene matches. The CDR3 loop reads CASSYGQGSETQYF. Written as DNA, the CDR3 is TGCGCCAGCAGCTATGGACAGGGGTCGGAGACCCAGTACTTC.

This clonotype was counted a few times. This chain links TRBV5-1 with TRBJ2-1; 13 bases map to TRBD2. Germline values: CDR1 SGHRS, CDR2 YFSETQ. After removal of 4 bases from V and 2 bases from J, the junction contained 12 bases not matched to a gene. This CDR3 is 19 amino acids long. The CDR3 loop reads CASSPRTSGGSQAYNEQFF. CDR3 DNA sequence: TGCGCCAGCAGCCCTAGGACTAGCGGGGGATCTCAAGCCTACAATGAGCAGTTCTTC.

This clonotype appeared a few times. J is TRBJ2-5 and V is TRBV5-1, with D possibly TRBD2 on 6 matching bases. CDR1 SGHRS and CDR2 YFSETQ come from the germline V gene. The CDR3 runs 13 residues. Trimming stripped 7 bases from V and 5 bases from J, with 15 bases between. CDR3 DNA sequence: TGCGCCAGCGGTTACGGGGGAGAGGAGACCCAGTACTTC. It specifies CASGYGGEETQYF.

The chain carries TRBV20-1 and TRBJ2-3, with 7 positions matching TRBD1. Trimming removed 3 bases from V and 9 bases from J; junction bases left unmatched: 12. Germline V gene sequence: CDR1 DFQATT, CDR2 SNEGSKA (reference sequence). There are 14 residues in the CDR3. CDR3 bases: TGCAGTGCTAGTAGGGACAGACCCTCTTCCACGCAGTATTTT. Residues: CSASRDRPSSTQYF.

This clonotype was seen repeatedly, ten times or more. The J gene is TRBJ2-5, the V gene TRBV7-9; tentatively, D is TRBD1 (5 bases). Between the trimmed V and J ends, which lost 2 bases and 1 base, there was a span of 11 bases. The germline CDR1 and CDR2 sequences are SEHNR and FQNEAQ (reference sequence). The CDR3 has 15 amino acids. The CDR3 DNA reads TGTGCCAGCAGCTTAACGGTGGGGCTCCAAGAGACCCAGTACTTC. As protein: CASSLTVGLQETQYF.

Comments on this clonotype: A read error may explain this, as a much larger clone is one base away. The chain uses TRBV5-5 and TRBJ2-5; D unresolved. The CDR3 loop spans 13 amino acids. Germline values: CDR1 SGHKS, CDR2 YYEKEE (reference sequence). The CDR3 loop is CASRTGLQGTQYF. CDR3 DNA: TGTGCCAGTCGTACCGGGCTTCAAGGGACCCAGTACTTC.

The table lists this clonotype with a few counts. The J gene is TRBJ1-6, the V gene TRBV20-1; D gene unclear. The CDR3 is 15 residues long. V was shortened by 1 base and J by 2 bases, with 9 bases between the two germline ends. Germline lookup yields CDR1 DFQATT and CDR2 SNEGSKA (reference sequence). This CDR3 is CSARAESPYNSPLHF. The DNA of the CDR3 is TGCAGTGCTAGAGCTGAATCACCCTATAATTCACCCCTCCACTTT.

For the CDR3, the DNA is TGTGCCAGCATTGGGACAGTAGACTATGGCTACACCTTC. It is translated as CASIGTVDYGYTF. The chain carries TRBV6-5 and TRBJ1-2; 7 nucleotides align to TRBD1. Germline CDR1 is MNHEY and CDR2 is SVGAGI. Losses at the gene ends were 7 bases for V and 3 bases for J; bases not matched to a gene: 5. This CDR3 is 13 amino acids long.